This TCR beta chain stems from a study of blood T cell repertoires in COVID-19. Study as a whole: COVID-19 samples from acute and convalescent phases originated in the United States, Italy and Spain. T cells, B-cell-depleted T cells, or PBMCs provided the cDNA or gDNA that served as material.

The germline CDR1 and CDR2 sequences are PRHDT and FYEKMQ (reference sequence). The length of the CDR3 is 12 residues. V shed 7 bases and J shed 4 bases, with 7 bases lying between them. Seattle's cohort entered during active infection and was followed longitudinally. The repertoire was sequenced with immunoSEQ multiplex PCR; TCRdb's copy has only in-frame clones and lacks some. The sample has roughly 300,000 clones; around 85% are singletons. The gene calls are TRBV13 and TRBJ2-2; D might be TRBD2 (6 bases). Sample: peripheral blood. The TCR sequence derives from a woman in her thirties with COVID-19, enrolled during active disease. For the CDR3, the DNA is TGTGCCAGCATGGGGGGCACCGGGGAGCTGTTTTTT. It is translated as CASMGGTGELFF.